The sequence of this T cell receptor beta chain was determined in a study of shared clonotypes between healthy human individuals. Participating donors were healthy, HIV-negative adults free of recent acute infections or vaccinations. It was around 91 million PBMCs that unsorted samples used for genomic DNA. General study results and limits: Enrolling few donors narrowed the genetic and exposure-history diversity that was represented.

The CDR3 contains 14 residues. Per the germline V gene, CDR1 is KGHSH and CDR2 is LQKENI. The V end lost 3 bases, the J end lost 2 bases, and 11 bases lay between the germline ends. Some clones are missing from TCRdb's copy, which holds only in-frame ones; the method was immunoSEQ multiplex PCR. The table has 450,000 to 500,000 clones, about 84% seen once; the top ten hold over 9.5%. Concerning this clone: What it recognizes is unknown.

The chain links TRBV18 to TRBJ2-7, with D maybe TRBD2 (5 bases). The material sequenced was PBMCs. This clonotype originated in a woman aged 40 to 49 in good health. Some clones in this sample may be carry-over from other donors' samples. CDR3 DNA: TGTGCCAGCTCACCTAGCGACGGTGCCTACGAGCAGTACTTC. This encodes CASSPSDGAYEQYF. Together with reference TRBV18 and TRBJ2-7, the CDR3 gives the full variable domain: NAGVMQNPRHLVRRRGQEARLRCSPMKGHSHVYWYRQLPEEGLKFMVYLQKENIIDESGMPKERFSAEFPKEGPSILRIQQVVRGDSAAYFCASSPSDGAYEQYFGPGTRLTVT.